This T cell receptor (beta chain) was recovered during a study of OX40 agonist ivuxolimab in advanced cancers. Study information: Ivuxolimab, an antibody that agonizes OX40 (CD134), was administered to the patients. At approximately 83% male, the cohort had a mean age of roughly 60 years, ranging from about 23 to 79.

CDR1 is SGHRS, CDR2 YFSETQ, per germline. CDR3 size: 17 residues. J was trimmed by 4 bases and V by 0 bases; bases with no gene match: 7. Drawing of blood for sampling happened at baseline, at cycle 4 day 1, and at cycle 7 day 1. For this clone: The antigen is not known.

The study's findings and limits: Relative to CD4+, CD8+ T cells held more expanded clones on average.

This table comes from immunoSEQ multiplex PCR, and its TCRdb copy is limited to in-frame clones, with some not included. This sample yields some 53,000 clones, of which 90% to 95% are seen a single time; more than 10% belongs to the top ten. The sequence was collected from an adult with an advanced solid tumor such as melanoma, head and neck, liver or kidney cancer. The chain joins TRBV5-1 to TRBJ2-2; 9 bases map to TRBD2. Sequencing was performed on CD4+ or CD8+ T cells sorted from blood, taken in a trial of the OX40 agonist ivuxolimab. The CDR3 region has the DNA TGCGCCAGCAGCTTGGCCGGTTGGCGGGAGGGCACCGGGGAGCTGTTTTTT. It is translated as CASSLAGWREGTGELFF.